These 8 T cell receptor beta chains came from one sample sequenced in a study of blood T cell repertoires in COVID-19. This table comes from immunoSEQ multiplex PCR, and its TCRdb copy is limited to in-frame clones, with some not included. Here the sample spans around 230,000 clones, over 80% being singletons. Source material: PBMCs or T cells enriched from blood (not recorded which). The receptors here all came from a man in his late teens or twenties with acute COVID-19.

The chain couples TRBV18 to TRBJ1-1, with a tentative D call TRBD1 (6 bases). The CDR3 is made up of 15 amino acids. Trimming removed 5 bases from V and 5 bases from J, with 18 bases in between. Germline values: CDR1 KGHSH, CDR2 LQKENI. CDR3 in amino acids: CASSSMGTRGTEAFF. Written as DNA, the CDR3 is TGTGCCAGCTCATCCATGGGTACTAGGGGGACTGAAGCTTTCTTT.

As DNA, the CDR3 is TGTGCCAGCAGTTCCCCAGGGGTTTACACTGAAGCTTTCTTT. Amino acids: CASSSPGVYTEAFF. J is TRBJ1-1 and V is TRBV28, with D perhaps TRBD1 (6 bases). V was shortened by 4 bases and J by 3 bases, with 12 bases between the two germline ends. The germline V gene encodes CDR1 MDHEN and CDR2 SYDVKM. The CDR3 length is 14 residues.

A single count supports this clone. V and J are TRBV6-1 and TRBJ2-7; 7 bases are shared with TRBD1. CDR3 length: 14 amino acids. Trimming removed 2 bases from V and 7 bases from J; junction bases left unmatched: 8. The germline V gene has CDR1 MNHNS and CDR2 SASEGT. CDR3 amino acids: CASSELQGSREQYF. DNA for the CDR3: TGTGCCAGCAGTGAATTACAGGGGTCGCGGGAGCAGTACTTC.

This sequence joins TRBV5-5 and TRBJ1-1; D remains ambiguous. CDR3 length: 17 amino acids. Trimming left V 3 bases short and J 1 base short, with 19 bases between. Germline V gene lookup returns CDR1 SGHKS and CDR2 YYEKEE (reference sequence). CDR3 loop: CASSWSIGQVGNTEAFF. CDR3 DNA sequence: TGTGCCAGCAGCTGGTCGATAGGCCAGGTGGGGAACACTGAAGCTTTCTTT.

The J gene is TRBJ1-2, the V gene TRBV7-9, with TRBD1 identical over 10 bases. CDR1 is SEHNR, CDR2 FQNEAQ, per germline (reference sequence). The CDR3 contains 15 residues. Unmatched junction bases numbered 6, after V lost 2 bases and J lost 6 bases. DNA for the CDR3: TGTGCCAGCAGCTTACTCGGACAGGGGGTCGATGGCTACACCTTC. Translating gives CASSLLGQGVDGYTF.

The rearrangement uses TRBV11-2 and TRBJ2-1; D call uncertain. In germline, CDR1 is SGHAT, CDR2 FQNNGV. Between the trimmed V and J ends, which lost 1 base and 0 bases, there was a span of 7 bases. The CDR3 extends over 15 amino acids. The CDR3 loop is CASSLALSSYNEQFF. The DNA of the CDR3 is TGTGCCAGCAGCTTAGCGCTAAGCTCCTACAATGAGCAGTTCTTC. The variable domain in full, completed from reference TRBV11-2 and TRBJ2-1, reads EAGVAQSPRYKIIEKRQSVAFWCNPISGHATLYWYQQILGQGPKLLIQFQNNGVVDDSQLPKDRFSAERLKGVDSTLKIQPAKLEDSAVYLCASSLALSSYNEQFFGPGTRLTVL.

The chain carries TRBV28 and TRBJ2-1, with D possibly TRBD2 on 6 matching bases. CDR1 MDHEN and CDR2 SYDVKM come from the germline V gene. The CDR3 runs 16 residues. V gave up 3 bases and J gave up 0 bases, with 12 bases separating them. CDR3 region: CASSLRTTNSYNEQFF. Here the CDR3 DNA reads TGTGCCAGCAGTTTGCGGACTACAAACTCCTACAATGAGCAGTTCTTC. The whole variable domain, remainder taken from reference TRBV28 and TRBJ2-1, is DVKVTQSSRYLVKRTGEKVFLECVQDMDHENMFWYRQDPGLGLRLIYFSYDVKMKEKGDIPEGYSVSREKKERFSLILESASTNQTSMYLCASSLRTTNSYNEQFFGPGTRLTVL.

The chain employs TRBV7-6 and TRBJ2-1, with D possibly TRBD1 on 6 matching bases. CDR1 and CDR2 (germline): SGHVS, FNYEAQ. The CDR3 runs to 16 residues. V dropped 5 bases and J dropped 0 bases, with 14 bases sitting between them. The CDR3 DNA follows: TGTGCCAGCAGCCGGCACGGACAGAGCTCCTACAATGAGCAGTTCTTC. Translating gives CASSRHGQSSYNEQFF. The whole variable domain, remainder taken from reference TRBV7-6 and TRBJ2-1, is GAGVSQSPRYKVTKRGQDVALRCDPISGHVSLYWYRQALGQGPEFLTYFNYEAQQDKSGLPNDRFSAERPEGSISTLTIQRTEQRDSAMYRCASSRHGQSSYNEQFFGPGTRLTVL.